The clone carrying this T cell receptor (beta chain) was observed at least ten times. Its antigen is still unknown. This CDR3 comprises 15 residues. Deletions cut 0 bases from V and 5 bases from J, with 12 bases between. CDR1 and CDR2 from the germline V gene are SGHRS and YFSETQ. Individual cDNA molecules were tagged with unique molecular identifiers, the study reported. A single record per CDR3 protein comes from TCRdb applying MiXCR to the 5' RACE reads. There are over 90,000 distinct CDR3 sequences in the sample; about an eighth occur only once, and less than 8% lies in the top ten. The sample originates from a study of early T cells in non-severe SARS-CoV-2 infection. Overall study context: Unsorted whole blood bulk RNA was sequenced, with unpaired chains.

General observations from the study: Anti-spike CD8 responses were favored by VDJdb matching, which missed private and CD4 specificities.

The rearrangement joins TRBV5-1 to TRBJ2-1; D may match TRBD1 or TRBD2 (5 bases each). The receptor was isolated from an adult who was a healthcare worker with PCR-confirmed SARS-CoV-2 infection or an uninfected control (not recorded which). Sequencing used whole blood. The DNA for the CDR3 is TGCGCCAGCAGCTTGGCCGGGACGGCTAACAATGAGCAGTTCTTC. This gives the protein CASSLAGTANNEQFF.